Sequencing of this T cell receptor beta chain was carried out in a study of regulatory T cells in long-lasting Graves disease. Whole-study context: Positive TSH receptor antibodies alongside over 5 years of antithyroid drugs were what marked Graves' disease as persistent. Study-level findings and limits: Lower TCR diversity was seen in persistent Graves' patients than in newly diagnosed ones. Accuracy was perhaps lowered by the small sample size.

With iRepertoire HTBI primers and Arm-PCR of CDR3 regions, TCR beta libraries were built. TCRdb recomputed calls from the multiplex PCR reads with MiXCR, one row per CDR3 protein. The sample has almost 350,000 distinct CDR3 sequences, about 19% seen once. At least ten counts were recorded for this clonotype. Antigen specificity is unknown. This CDR3 region has 12 residues. Germline CDR1 and CDR2: SNHLY and FYNNEI. V was trimmed by 5 bases and J by 11 bases, leaving 15 bases between them. Time point in this sample: persistent/refractory GD, antithyroid drugs over 5 years with positive TRAb. The TCR library used RNA extracted from PBMCs.

J is TRBJ1-1 and V is TRBV2; D is unclear. The sequences come from peripheral blood mononuclear cells (PBMCs), collected when the disease was refractory, from a patient treated with antithyroid drugs. The TCR originated in a female donor with Graves disease. In nucleotides, the CDR3 is TGTGCCAGCAGTATGGATACACTGAACGCTTTCTTT. It encodes CASSMDTLNAFF.